The clone carrying this TCR beta chain was picked up a small number of times. The entry originates in a study of response to subunit inactivated influenza vaccine. TCRdb re-called the RT-PCR reads through MiXCR, storing one row per CDR3 protein. The sample yields about 520,000 distinct CDR3 sequences, around 7.7% seen once. This CDR3 is built from 15 residues. Germline V gene data show CDR1 as SGHRS and CDR2 as YFSETQ. V lost 0 bases, J lost 7 bases, and 13 bases lay in between. Sequencing was performed on PBMCs from blood, taken around 25 months after vaccination. The sequence came from a man between 50 and 70 years old who received an inactivated influenza vaccine. This chain uses TRBV5-1 with TRBJ2-2; unclear D gene. CDR3 in amino acids: CASSLGPEGSGELFF. Written as DNA, the CDR3 is TGCGCCAGCAGCTTGGGGCCCGAAGGCAGCGGGGAGCTGTTTTTT.